The 18 T cell receptor beta chains given below trace back to one sample, sequenced in a study of blood T cell repertoires in COVID-19. Method: immunoSEQ multiplex PCR; TCRdb's copy keeps in-frame clones and lacks some. The sample carries roughly 65,000 clones, around 79% recorded once. The material sequenced was peripheral blood. Source of these receptors: a man aged 60-69 years with acute or convalescent COVID-19.

Of note for this clone: One end of the junction is discordant with germline, which a read error may explain. CDR3 loop: CASSLSATAYDEQFF. Here the CDR3 DNA reads TGTGCCAGCAGTTTATCTGCGACAGCCTACGATGAGCAGTTCTTC. This sequence joins TRBV27 and TRBJ2-1, with D possibly matching TRBD1 (5 bases). The CDR3 sequence is 15 residues long. Germline values: CDR1 MNHEY, CDR2 SMNVEV (reference sequence).

The sample holds a few counts of this clone. The chain couples TRBV12-3 or TRBV12-4 to TRBJ1-2; 10 bases match TRBD1. V shed 7 bases and J 7 bases; nucleotides not matched to a gene: 6. This CDR3 region has 13 residues. CDR3 region: CASNPTGGGGYTF. In DNA form, the CDR3 reads TGTGCCAGCAACCCGACAGGGGGCGGTGGCTACACCTTC.

The J gene is TRBJ1-1, the V gene TRBV27; 11 bases are a match to TRBD1. The CDR3 length is 17 residues. J lost 4 bases, V lost 6 bases, and 13 bases had no gene match. The germline CDR1 and CDR2 sequences are MNHEY and SMNVEV (reference sequence). In DNA form, the CDR3 reads TGTGCCAGCAGGACTGTCGGACAGGGGGCAATGAGCACTGAAGCTTTCTTT. Translation: CASRTVGQGAMSTEAFF.

This clone came up once. J is TRBJ2-6 and V is TRBV19; TRBD1 might be the D (5 bases). Trimming removed 9 bases at V and 1 base at J, with 13 bases between. Germline assignment: CDR1 LNHDA and CDR2 SQIVND (reference sequence). CDR3 length equals 15 residues. CDR3 DNA sequence: TGTGCCAGCTACGATAGGGGATCTGGGGCCAACGTCCTGACTTTC. The encoded protein is CASYDRGSGANVLTF. Looking up the rest from reference TRBV19 and TRBJ2-6 gives the full variable domain: DGGITQSPKYLFRKEGQNVTLSCEQNLNHDAMYWYRQDPGQGLRLIYYSQIVNDFQKGDIAEGYSVSREKKESFPLTVTSAQKNPTAFYLCASYDRGSGANVLTFGAGSRLTVL.

This clone has just a few counts. The gene calls are TRBV6-5 and TRBJ1-2, with TRBD1 matching over 8 bases. CDR1 MNHEY and CDR2 SVGAGI come from the germline V gene. The CDR3 contains 15 residues. The trim removed 9 bases at V and 4 bases at J, leaving 13 bases unmatched. CDR3 nucleotide sequence: TGTGCCAGTCGGGGTCGGCAGGGGGCGATCTATGGCTACACCTTC. Translating it yields CASRGRQGAIYGYTF.

The chain has TRBV15 and TRBJ2-5; D ambiguous. Germline assignment: CDR1 LNHNV and CDR2 YYDKDF (reference sequence). This CDR3 has 15 amino acids. Trimming took 0 bases from V and 4 from J, leaving 12 bases between them. The CDR3 region is CATSRELSLRETQYF. Here the CDR3 DNA reads TGTGCCACCAGCAGAGAATTAAGTCTCAGAGAGACCCAGTACTTC.

The chain uses TRBV7-3 and TRBJ2-3; D may be TRBD1 (7 bases). CDR1 is SGHTA, CDR2 FQGTGA, per germline. The V end lost 1 base, the J end lost 0 bases, and 14 bases lay between the germline ends. CDR3 length: 17 residues. The CDR3 reads CASSLKQGGFSTDTQYF. In DNA form, the CDR3 reads TGTGCCAGCAGCTTAAAGCAGGGGGGCTTTAGCACAGATACGCAGTATTTT.

This chain joins TRBV5-8 and TRBJ1-1; 11 bases line up with TRBD1. Germline trimming cut 4 bases from V and 4 bases from J; bases unmatched to any gene: 6. This CDR3 is 15 amino acids long. Per the germline V gene, CDR1 is SGHTS and CDR2 is YDEGEE. CDR3 DNA sequence: TGTGCCAGCAGCCTGGACAGGGGGCCGGGCACTGAAGCTTTCTTT. Its protein is CASSLDRGPGTEAFF.

The V gene is TRBV12-2, the J gene TRBJ1-2. TRBV12-2 is termed a pseudogene. The CDR3 spans 14 residues. The CDR3 reads CASRPGRLNYGYTF. CDR3 DNA: TGTGCAAGTCGCCCCGGGAGACTTAACTATGGCTACACCTTC.

This sequence joins TRBV7-2 and TRBJ1-2; 7 nucleotides agree with TRBD1. V dropped 5 bases and J dropped 2; count of bases not matched to a gene: 5. This CDR3 is built from 14 residues. The V gene's germline CDR1 is SGHTA and CDR2 FQGNSA. The CDR3 bases are TGTGCCAGCAGCCCGAAGACAGGGAACTATGGCTACACCTTC. This codes for CASSPKTGNYGYTF.

The rearrangement links TRBV7-9 to TRBJ1-5, with unresolved D. CDR1 is SEHNR, CDR2 FQNEAQ, per germline (reference sequence). V lost 5 bases and J lost 9, with 11 bases in between. The CDR3 covers 12 residues. The CDR3 reads CASSLQLGPQHF. The CDR3 DNA reads TGTGCCAGCAGCCTCCAACTAGGGCCCCAGCATTTT.

The chain carries TRBV2 and TRBJ2-7; 8 nucleotides agree with TRBD1. There are 15 residues in the CDR3. In germline, CDR1 is SNHLY, CDR2 FYNNEI. The trim removed 2 bases at V and 2 bases at J, leaving 5 bases unmatched. The DNA for the CDR3 is TGTGCCAGCAGTGAAAGGACAGGGTCCCCCTACGAGCAGTACTTC. It yields the protein CASSERTGSPYEQYF.

The chain has TRBV5-6 and TRBJ2-5; 10 positions agree with TRBD1. Per germline, CDR1 SGHDT and CDR2 YYEEEE. This CDR3 region has 15 residues. The junction had 12 bases not matched to a gene; V was cut back by 4 bases and J by 9 bases. The DNA for the CDR3 is TGTGCCAGCAGCCCCCCCGGACAGGGGGAGTGGGCCCAGTACTTC. This encodes CASSPPGQGEWAQYF.

The rearrangement joins TRBV6-2 or TRBV6-3 to TRBJ1-1, with a possible D match to TRBD1 (6 bases). Trimming left V 2 bases short and J 1 base short, with 17 bases between. The CDR3 is 17 amino acids. CDR1 is MNHEY and CDR2 is SVGEGT in the germline V gene. For the CDR3, the DNA is TGTGCCAGCAGTTACGGGAGTACAGGGCGGAAGAACACTGAAGCTTTCTTT. This gives the protein CASSYGSTGRKNTEAFF.

This rearrangement joins TRBV11-1 to TRBJ1-2, with 7 bases fitting TRBD1. V gave up 3 bases and J gave up 4 bases; unmatched junction bases: 5. The CDR3 is made up of 14 amino acids. Germline V lookup: CDR1 SGHAT, CDR2 FQDESV (reference sequence). In DNA, the CDR3 is TGTGCCAGCAGCTTCACGACAGGGTCCTATGGCTACACCTTC. Translated, it gives CASSFTTGSYGYTF. The whole variable domain, filled in from reference TRBV11-1 and TRBJ1-2, reads EAEVAQSPRYKITEKSQAVAFWCDPISGHATLYWYRQILGQGPELLVQFQDESVVDDSQLPKDRFSAERLKGVDSTLKIQPAELGDSAMYLCASSFTTGSYGYTFGSGTRLTVV.

The chain links TRBV6-2 or TRBV6-3 to TRBJ1-4; TRBD1 is a possible D gene (6 bases). The CDR3 extends over 16 amino acids. CDR1 MNHEY and CDR2 SVGEGT come from the germline V gene. Trimming took off 1 base at V and 5 bases at J, with 14 bases between the two ends. The CDR3 loop reads CASSYWGTGRNEKLFF. The CDR3 DNA reads TGTGCCAGCAGTTACTGGGGTACAGGGAGAAATGAAAAACTGTTTTTT.

The rearrangement links TRBV19 to TRBJ1-5; no clear D. The germline V gene encodes CDR1 LNHDA and CDR2 SQIVND (reference sequence). There are 15 residues in the CDR3. The ends were cut back, 3 bases at V and 7 bases at J, with 16 bases in the middle. In nucleotides, the CDR3 is TGTGCCAGTAGTATTGGGCACTGGAAAGAACAGCCCCAGCATTTT. Its protein is CASSIGHWKEQPQHF. The full variable domain, with the rest looked up from reference TRBV19 and TRBJ1-5, is DGGITQSPKYLFRKEGQNVTLSCEQNLNHDAMYWYRQDPGQGLRLIYYSQIVNDFQKGDIAEGYSVSREKKESFPLTVTSAQKNPTAFYLCASSIGHWKEQPQHFGDGTRLSIL.

This chain joins TRBV3-1 (or the pseudogene TRBV3-2) and TRBJ1-6, with D unresolved. In germline, CDR1 is LGHDT, CDR2 YNNKEL (reference sequence). The V end was cut by 4 bases, the J end by 4 bases, with 8 bases between. The length of the CDR3 is 14 residues. In DNA, the CDR3 is TGTGCCAGCAGCCCCCGGGAGTATAATTCACCCCTCCACTTT. Translation gives CASSPREYNSPLHF.